One sample yielded the 24 T cell receptor beta chains listed below, sequenced in a study of blood T cell repertoires in COVID-19. Sequencing used immunoSEQ multiplex PCR; TCRdb keeps in-frame clones, though not all of them. The table lists around 240,000 clones, roughly 85% of them singletons. Material for sequencing was peripheral blood. These TCRs come from a man in his forties or fifties with acute or convalescent COVID-19.

This chain uses TRBV7-6 with TRBJ2-7, with 7 bases that match TRBD2. CDR1 and CDR2 from the germline V gene are SGHVS and FNYEAQ. The CDR3 is made up of 16 amino acids. V lost 4 bases to trimming and J lost 3 bases; unmatched junction nucleotides: 12. The CDR3 here is CASSSQRDPKGYEQYF. The CDR3 DNA reads as TGTGCCAGCAGCTCGCAGCGGGACCCGAAGGGCTACGAGCAGTACTTC.

The genes are TRBV9 and TRBJ2-7, with D unclear. Germline lookup yields CDR1 SGDLS and CDR2 YYNGEE. V lost 0 bases and J 3 bases, leaving 16 bases between the germline ends. The CDR3 consists of 16 residues. The CDR3, as DNA: TGTGCCAGCAGCGTAGCTGGGCAGGAAAGCCTCTACGAGCAGTACTTC. Amino acids: CASSVAGQESLYEQYF.

The J gene is TRBJ2-5, the V gene TRBV6-5, with TRBD1 matching 7 bases. This CDR3 spans 16 amino acids. Germline-derived CDR1 and CDR2 are MNHEY and SVGAGI. Losses at the gene ends were 4 bases for V and 0 bases for J; bases not matched to a gene: 8. The CDR3 DNA reads as TGTGCCAGCAGTTCGCCGGGACAGTCGTACCAAGAGACCCAGTACTTC. This gives the protein CASSSPGQSYQETQYF.

The chain carries TRBV9 and TRBJ2-1; D gene ambiguous. V was clipped by 0 bases and J by 3 bases, with 7 bases between them. The CDR3 loop spans 14 amino acids. Germline-derived CDR1 and CDR2 are SGDLS and YYNGEE. The CDR3 nucleotides are TGTGCCAGCAGCGTAGGCCCCTACTACAATGAGCAGTTCTTC. This sequence encodes CASSVGPYYNEQFF.

The gene calls are TRBV15 and TRBJ2-1; 7 bases match TRBD2. The CDR3 totals 13 residues. Germline CDR1 LNHNV, CDR2 YYDKDF (reference sequence). V gave up 1 base and J gave up 10 bases; unmatched junction bases: 4. CDR3: CATSRAAAGEQFF. The CDR3 coding sequence is TGTGCCACCAGCAGAGCGGCAGCGGGGGAGCAGTTCTTC. Supplemented by reference TRBV15 and TRBJ2-1, the full variable domain reads DAMVIQNPRYQVTQFGKPVTLSCSQTLNHNVMYWYQQKSSQAPKLLFHYYDKDFNNEADTPDNFQSRRPNTSFCFLDIRSPGLGDTAMYLCATSRAAAGEQFFGPGTRLTVL.

Written as DNA, the CDR3 is TGCGCCAGCAGCTTGGAAGCGGACAGGGGTCTCTACACCTTC. Protein product: CASSLEADRGLYTF. The chain uses TRBV5-1 and TRBJ1-2; 9 bases are shared with TRBD1. Germline assignment: CDR1 SGHRS and CDR2 YFSETQ. J was trimmed by 10 bases and V by 0 bases; bases with no gene match: 7. The CDR3 extends over 14 amino acids.

This clone was detected only a few times. The chain recombines TRBV2 with TRBJ1-5, with 9 bases fitting TRBD1. Germline-derived CDR1 and CDR2 are SNHLY and FYNNEI. The CDR3 contains 16 residues. The trim removed 6 bases at V and 5 bases at J, leaving 11 bases unmatched. In DNA, the CDR3 is TGTGCCAGCAGAACCAACGACAGGGGGGTGGATCAGCCCCAGCATTTT. It yields the protein CASRTNDRGVDQPQHF.

The chain carries TRBV19 and TRBJ1-4, with 7 nucleotides matching TRBD1. The CDR3 is 16 amino acids. CDR1 and CDR2 (germline): LNHDA, SQIVND (reference sequence). Trimming cost V 7 bases and J 0 bases; bases outside gene matches: 8. In DNA, the CDR3 is TGTGCCAGTACCCCGGACAGGTCTGCAACTAATGAAAAACTGTTTTTT. It specifies CASTPDRSATNEKLFF.

The chain is built from TRBV28 and TRBJ1-5; D not resolved. The CDR3 extends over 15 amino acids. Per the germline V gene, CDR1 is MDHEN and CDR2 is SYDVKM. Trimming stripped 3 bases from V and 3 bases from J, with 12 bases between. The CDR3 reads CASSFLRGANQPQHF. The CDR3 nucleotides read TGTGCCAGCAGTTTCTTACGGGGTGCCAATCAGCCCCAGCATTTT.

This clone was seen only a few times. J is TRBJ1-2 and V is TRBV27, with D tentatively TRBD1 (5 bases). Trimming took 6 bases from V and 3 from J, leaving 14 bases between them. The germline V gene encodes CDR1 MNHEY and CDR2 SMNVEV (reference sequence). The CDR3 covers 14 residues. The CDR3, as DNA: TGTGCCAGCAGAGGGGCAGCAGGCTACTATGGCTACACCTTC. Protein: CASRGAAGYYGYTF.

This chain uses TRBV30 with TRBJ1-2, with D tentatively TRBD1 (6 bases). Germline loops: CDR1 GTSNPN, CDR2 SVGIG (reference sequence). Trimming shortened V by 0 bases and J by 5 bases, and 10 bases separated the two germline ends. This CDR3 is built from 13 residues. Written as DNA, the CDR3 is TGTGCCTGGAGTGTAGGGGGGGCGTATGGCTACACCTTC. It translates to CAWSVGGAYGYTF.

This chain links TRBV19 with TRBJ1-1; tentative D call: TRBD1 (6 bases). Germline CDR1 and CDR2: LNHDA and SQIVND (reference sequence). The CDR3 loop spans 15 amino acids. Trimming removed 5 bases at V and 0 bases at J, with 13 bases between. This CDR3 is CASSLQGIMNTEAFF. The CDR3 DNA reads as TGTGCCAGTAGTTTGCAGGGGATCATGAACACTGAAGCTTTCTTT.

The chain employs TRBV3-1 (or the pseudogene TRBV3-2) and TRBJ2-3, with 7 bases aligning to TRBD1. The germline V gene has CDR1 LGHDT and CDR2 YNNKEL (reference sequence). CDR3 length: 15 amino acids. V shed 3 bases, J shed 4 bases, and the junction held 7 bases outside the gene matches. CDR3 coding DNA: TGTGCCAGCAGCCACGTCAGGGGGATTCCAGATACGCAGTATTTT. It yields the protein CASSHVRGIPDTQYF.

This rearrangement joins TRBV5-6 to TRBJ1-1, with D perhaps TRBD1 (5 bases). V shed 4 bases and J shed 7 bases, with 11 bases lying between them. The germline gives CDR1 SGHDT, CDR2 YYEEEE. The CDR3 spans 12 residues. As DNA, the CDR3 is TGTGCCAGCAGCGAGAGACAGCGTGAAGCTTTCTTT. Translating it yields CASSERQREAFF.

Only a few counts were recorded for this clone. The rearrangement joins TRBV30 to TRBJ1-3; TRBD1 aligns across 7 bases. J gave up 7 bases and V 5 bases, and 8 bases lay outside the gene matches. Germline CDR1 is GTSNPN and CDR2 is SVGIG (reference sequence). CDR3 length equals 13 residues. This chain's CDR3 is CAWARDSQNTIYF. As DNA, the CDR3 is TGTGCCTGGGCCAGGGACAGCCAGAACACCATATATTTT.

This sequence joins TRBV14 and TRBJ2-6; D perhaps matches TRBD1 (6 bases). V gave up 0 bases and J gave up 4 bases, with 7 bases separating them. This CDR3 comprises 15 residues. Per the germline V gene, CDR1 is SGHDN and CDR2 is FVKESK. The CDR3 protein is CASSQETGGANVLTF. The CDR3 DNA is TGTGCCAGCAGCCAAGAGACAGGCGGGGCCAACGTCCTGACTTTC.

The chain has TRBV24-1 and TRBJ2-5; perhaps TRBD1 as D (6 bases). The CDR3 length is 14 residues. Between the trimmed V and J ends, which lost 1 base and 1 base, there was a span of 6 bases. CDR1 and CDR2 from the germline V gene are KGHDR and SFDVKD. The CDR3 DNA reads as TGTGCCACCAGTGATTTCAGGGGCCAAGAGACCCAGTACTTC. Its protein is CATSDFRGQETQYF.

The genes are TRBV5-1 and TRBJ1-4, with 7 bases matching TRBD1. The CDR3 runs to 14 residues. Germline loops: CDR1 SGHRS, CDR2 YFSETQ. V lost 4 bases, J lost 4 bases, and 4 bases stayed unmatched. CDR3 amino acids: CASSLGQINEKLFF. The CDR3 DNA reads as TGCGCCAGCAGCCTGGGACAGATTAATGAAAAACTGTTTTTT.

The chain has TRBV12-3 or TRBV12-4 and TRBJ1-2, with 7 bases lining up with TRBD1. The CDR3 is made up of 12 amino acids. J was trimmed by 8 bases and V by 6 bases; bases with no gene match: 6. The CDR3 coding sequence is TGTGCCAGCAGCCGACAGGGCTACGGCTACACCTTC. As protein: CASSRQGYGYTF.

The chain combines TRBV5-4 with TRBJ1-2, with 7 bases fitting TRBD1. Trimming at V came to 4 bases and at J to 2 bases, leaving 5 bases not matched to a gene. This CDR3 is 14 amino acids long. Germline V gene data show CDR1 as SGHNT and CDR2 as YYREEE (reference sequence). The CDR3 spells CASSEGQLNYGYTF. Here the CDR3 DNA reads TGTGCCAGCAGCGAGGGACAGCTGAACTATGGCTACACCTTC.

The V gene is TRBV3-1 (or the pseudogene TRBV3-2), the J gene TRBJ1-1, with a tentative D call TRBD1 (6 bases). From germline, CDR1 is LGHDT and CDR2 YNNKEL (reference sequence). Trimming cost V 3 bases and J 7 bases, with 15 bases left between them. There are 14 residues in the CDR3. In nucleotides, the CDR3 is TGTGCCAGCAGCCATTTACAGGGAACCGGTGAAGCTTTCTTT. The encoded protein is CASSHLQGTGEAFF.

The gene calls are TRBV3-1 (or the pseudogene TRBV3-2) and TRBJ2-5; possibly TRBD1 for D (6 bases). The germline V gene encodes CDR1 LGHDT and CDR2 YNNKEL (reference sequence). Trimming removed 5 bases at V and 2 bases at J, with 9 bases between. CDR3 length equals 13 residues. Written as DNA, the CDR3 is TGTGCCAGCAGCAAAGGACAGCAAGAGACCCAGTACTTC. It is translated as CASSKGQQETQYF.

This chain joins TRBV9 and TRBJ2-6, with a possible D match to TRBD1 (6 bases). Trimming stripped 3 bases from V and 0 bases from J, with 13 bases between. The CDR3 extends over 17 amino acids. Germline V lookup: CDR1 SGDLS, CDR2 YYNGEE. The CDR3 DNA is TGTGCCAGCAGCGCCCGACAGGCACCCTCTGGGGCCAACGTCCTGACTTTC. Protein: CASSARQAPSGANVLTF.

The chain links TRBV27 to TRBJ2-2; TRBD2 matches at 8 bases. CDR1 MNHEY and CDR2 SMNVEV come from the germline V gene (reference sequence). V trimming: 4 bases; J trimming: 7 bases; junction bases outside the gene matches: 5. This CDR3 contains 14 residues. For the CDR3, the DNA is TGTGCCAGCAGTTCCACTAGCGGCCGCGGGGAGCTGTTTTTT. This gives the protein CASSSTSGRGELFF.